A selection of T cell receptor beta chains follows, all from one sample in a study of breast tumors, draining lymph nodes, adjacent tissues. TCRdb re-called the multiplex PCR reads with MiXCR, one entry per CDR3 protein. This sample has some 170,000 distinct CDR3 sequences, with roughly 35% found just once. The sequenced material came from axillary lymph node tissue. These TCRs come from a female donor with breast cancer. Some clones in this sample may be carry-over from other donors' samples. Each CDR3 is given with its conserved first and last residue.

>TRBJ2-1|16|TRBV7-3
CASSLRETSGYNEQFF
>TRBJ1-5|13|TRBV7-9
CASSATGDQPQHF
>TRBJ1-5|19|TRBV15
CATRSGPGAGQNSNQPQHF
>TRBJ2-7|13|TRBV28
CASSLDGPYEQYF
>TRBJ2-1|12|TRBV28
CASSALLDEQFF
>TRBJ1-2|14|TRBV9
CASSPGQNHYGYTF
>TRBJ2-2|14|TRBV19
CASSRGWGTGELFF
>TRBJ2-1|16|TRBV24-1
CATSDRSSGRGNEQFF
>TRBJ2-7|15|TRBV7-8
CASSLDIGGRWEQYF
>TRBJ2-1|14|TRBV5-6
CASSWGTGTNEQFF
>TRBJ2-2|15|TRBV9
CASSDGQLLTGELFF
>TRBJ2-2|15|TRBV12-3/TRBV12-4
CASSPEGENTGELFF